These 29 T cell receptor beta chains share one sample of origin, sequenced in a study of T cell changes during pregnancy in multiple sclerosis. Produced via immunoSEQ multiplex PCR; TCRdb's table is partial and in-frame only. The sample consists of about 57,000 clones, around nine tenths of them appearing once. The sequencing here drew on CD4+ T cells from peripheral blood mononuclear cells, taken in the third trimester of pregnancy. The receptors stem from a female donor with multiple sclerosis, enrolled in a pregnancy study.

J is TRBJ1-2 and V is TRBV4-2; D not resolved. Between the trimmed V and J ends, which lost 2 bases and 2 bases, there was a span of 12 bases. Germline V CDR1 and CDR2: LGHNA, YNFKEQ. The CDR3 consists of 15 residues. The CDR3 here is CASSQSSQINYGYTF. CDR3 in DNA: TGTGCCAGCAGCCAATCTAGCCAGATCAACTATGGCTACACCTTC.

CDR3 protein: CASSSGQGTRNEQFF. The CDR3, as DNA: TGCGCCAGCAGCTCGGGACAGGGGACGAGAAATGAGCAGTTCTTC. The chain uses TRBV5-1 and TRBJ2-1; 10 bases are shared with TRBD1. In germline, CDR1 is SGHRS, CDR2 YFSETQ. The length of the CDR3 is 15 residues. J was trimmed by 7 bases and V by 3 bases; bases with no gene match: 7.

The rearrangement links TRBV28 to TRBJ2-7; 8 bases fit TRBD1. The CDR3 contains 13 residues. V shed 5 bases, J shed 6 bases, and the junction held 6 bases outside the gene matches. CDR1 is MDHEN, CDR2 SYDVKM, per germline. CDR3 coding DNA: TGTGCCAGCAGTGAGACAGGGGTCGGCGAGCAGTACTTC. As protein: CASSETGVGEQYF.

The rearrangement uses TRBV10-3 and TRBJ2-1; a weak D match, TRBD1 (5 bases). Germline loops: CDR1 ENHRY, CDR2 SYGVKD. The CDR3 extends over 13 amino acids. Deletions cut 2 bases from V and 4 bases from J, with 6 bases between. CDR3 sequence: CAISEGQYNEQFF. The CDR3, as DNA: TGTGCCATCAGTGAGGGACAATACAATGAGCAGTTCTTC.

The V call is TRBV12-5, the J call TRBJ2-7; a possible D gene is TRBD1 (5 bases). The CDR3 spans 12 residues. V dropped 5 bases and J dropped 5 bases, with 10 bases sitting between them. The germline V gene encodes CDR1 LGHNT and CDR2 FRNRAP. The CDR3 spells CASGQGFDEQYF. CDR3 DNA: TGTGCTAGTGGTCAGGGTTTCGACGAGCAGTACTTC.

CDR3 loop: CASSLVRGSEAFF. The CDR3 DNA follows: TGTGCCAGCAGCTTGGTTAGAGGGTCTGAAGCTTTCTTT. The genes are TRBV5-6 and TRBJ1-1; D ambiguous. CDR3 length: 13 residues. Germline CDR1 reads SGHDT; CDR2 reads YYEEEE. Between the trimmed V and J ends, which lost 0 bases and 6 bases, there was a span of 9 bases.

This chain joins TRBV25-1 and TRBJ2-7; 10 bases agree with TRBD2. V was clipped by 6 bases and J by 7 bases; unmatched bases: 12. Germline lookup yields CDR1 MGHDK and CDR2 SYGVNS. There are 15 residues in the CDR3. The CDR3 is CASRRAGGPSGEQYF. The CDR3 DNA reads as TGTGCCAGCAGGCGAGCGGGAGGGCCTTCGGGGGAGCAGTACTTC.

CDR3 region: CASSEDRGRDTQYF. The CDR3 nucleotides are TGTGCCAGCAGCGAGGACAGGGGGCGAGATACGCAGTATTTT. The chain couples TRBV7-2 to TRBJ2-3; 11 bases agree with TRBD1. The CDR3 contains 14 residues. Trimming removed 5 bases from V and 5 bases from J; junction bases left unmatched: 3. Germline assignment: CDR1 SGHTA and CDR2 FQGNSA.

The chain is built from TRBV7-9 and TRBJ2-3, with 10 bases aligning to TRBD2. The CDR3 has 16 amino acids. Germline V CDR1 and CDR2: SEHNR, FQNEAQ (reference sequence). V was clipped by 4 bases and J by 3 bases; unmatched bases: 7. In DNA, the CDR3 is TGTGCCAGCAGCTGGGCTAGCGGGAGTCTGACAGATACGCAGTATTTT. This encodes CASSWASGSLTDTQYF. Supplemented by reference TRBV7-9 and TRBJ2-3, the full variable domain reads DTGVSQNPRHKITKRGQNVTFRCDPISEHNRLYWYRQTLGQGPEFLTYFQNEAQLEKSRLLSDRFSAERPKGSFSTLEIQRTEQGDSAMYLCASSWASGSLTDTQYFGPGTRLTVL.

CDR3 DNA: TGTGCCACCAGCGGGGCGGGGGGGCGAACCGGGGAGCTGTTTTTT. Protein: CATSGAGGRTGELFF. V and J are TRBV15 and TRBJ2-2, with 9 bases matching TRBD2. In germline, CDR1 is LNHNV, CDR2 YYDKDF (reference sequence). This CDR3 region has 15 residues. The J segment lost 5 bases and the V segment lost 5 bases, leaving 6 bases of the junction unmatched. Filled out from reference TRBV15 and TRBJ2-2, the complete variable domain reads DAMVIQNPRYQVTQFGKPVTLSCSQTLNHNVMYWYQQKSSQAPKLLFHYYDKDFNNEADTPDNFQSRRPNTSFCFLDIRSPGLGDTAMYLCATSGAGGRTGELFFGEGSRLTVL.

The chain has TRBV10-3 and TRBJ2-1, with TRBD1 identical over 7 bases. Losses at the gene ends were 7 bases for V and 8 bases for J; bases not matched to a gene: 5. Germline CDR1 ENHRY, CDR2 SYGVKD. There are 12 residues in the CDR3. The CDR3 sequence is CAIKGGPHEQFF. The CDR3 DNA follows: TGTGCCATCAAAGGGGGCCCCCATGAGCAGTTCTTC.

The chain employs TRBV18 and TRBJ2-7; no clear D. V lost 7 bases, J lost 5 bases, and 12 bases lay in between. This CDR3 contains 12 residues. Looked up from germline, CDR1 is KGHSH and CDR2 is LQKENI. CDR3 nucleotide sequence: TGTGCCAGCTTCACCGGTCAGGACGAGCAGTACTTC. It yields the protein CASFTGQDEQYF.

The CDR3 is CASGKGGTNTEAFF. CDR3 DNA: TGTGCCAGCGGTAAGGGAGGGACGAACACTGAAGCTTTCTTT. The chain employs TRBV6-1 and TRBJ1-1; D might be TRBD1 (5 bases). Germline lookup yields CDR1 MNHNS and CDR2 SASEGT. The CDR3 totals 14 residues. Deletions cut 8 bases from V and 1 base from J, with 14 bases between.

The chain links TRBV7-8 to TRBJ2-3; D gene ambiguous. V lost 11 bases and J 4 bases, leaving 10 bases between the germline ends. The CDR3 has 11 amino acids. CDR1 and CDR2 from the germline V gene are SGHVS and FQNEAQ. The CDR3 DNA follows: TGTGCCGCAGTTACCGCAGATACGCAGTATTTT. It translates to CAAVTADTQYF.

This clone appeared a single time. The genes are TRBV6-6 and TRBJ2-5; D is undetermined. The CDR3 has 13 residues. Per germline, CDR1 MNHNY and CDR2 SVGAGI (reference sequence). The V end lost 6 bases, the J end lost 1 base, and 9 bases lay between the germline ends. CDR3 region: CASSYDFQETQYF. As DNA, the CDR3 is TGTGCCAGCAGCTACGACTTCCAAGAGACCCAGTACTTC.

The chain links TRBV10-3 to TRBJ2-2, with TRBD1 matching over 9 bases. This CDR3 is built from 15 residues. Germline assignment: CDR1 ENHRY and CDR2 SYGVKD. J lost 5 bases, V lost 6 bases, and 7 bases had no gene match. Written as DNA, the CDR3 is TGTGCCATCAGACGACAGGGGGAAGATACCGGGGAGCTGTTTTTT. Translating gives CAIRRQGEDTGELFF.

The CDR3: CASSPPGQGEETQYF. The CDR3, as DNA: TGTGCCAGCTCACCCCCGGGGCAGGGGGAAGAGACCCAGTACTTC. The chain has TRBV18 and TRBJ2-5, with 7 bases lining up with TRBD1. Looked up from germline, CDR1 is KGHSH and CDR2 is LQKENI. This CDR3 region has 15 residues. Trimming at V came to 3 bases and at J to 3 bases, leaving 7 bases not matched to a gene.

The V gene is TRBV19, the J gene TRBJ1-2, with D tentatively TRBD1 (6 bases). V lost 7 bases and J lost 6, with 15 bases in between. The CDR3 spans 13 residues. Germline-derived CDR1 and CDR2 are LNHDA and SQIVND (reference sequence). Here the CDR3 DNA reads TGTGCCAGTAAAATCCCGACAGGAGATGGCTACACCTTC. It codes for CASKIPTGDGYTF.

This clone appeared a single time. The CDR3, as DNA: TGTGCCAGCAGCTTAGGCCCCCGGGGTGCTGGGGCCAACGTCCTGACTTTC. It yields the protein CASSLGPRGAGANVLTF. J is TRBJ2-6 and V is TRBV7-9; D may be TRBD2 (5 bases). This CDR3 is built from 17 residues. Germline V lookup: CDR1 SEHNR, CDR2 FQNEAQ (reference sequence). V shed 1 base and J shed 2 bases, with 12 bases lying between them.

The chain has TRBV5-6 and TRBJ2-5; D not certain. The V gene lost 2 bases and the J gene lost 1 base, with 9 bases spanning the gap. CDR3 length: 14 amino acids. The V gene's germline CDR1 is SGHDT and CDR2 YYEEEE. The CDR3 DNA reads TGTGCCAGCAGCTTTATATCCGTCCAAGAGACCCAGTACTTC. It yields the protein CASSFISVQETQYF.

The chain has TRBV18 and TRBJ1-5; 9 bases line up with TRBD1. Unmatched junction bases numbered 9, after V lost 6 bases and J lost 6 bases. The CDR3 has 15 amino acids. Germline V lookup: CDR1 KGHSH, CDR2 LQKENI. As DNA, the CDR3 is TGTGCCAGCTCGGAGGACAGGGGACCGGGTCAGCCCCAGCATTTT. Translating gives CASSEDRGPGQPQHF. The whole variable domain, remainder taken from reference TRBV18 and TRBJ1-5, is NAGVMQNPRHLVRRRGQEARLRCSPMKGHSHVYWYRQLPEEGLKFMVYLQKENIIDESGMPKERFSAEFPKEGPSILRIQQVVRGDSAAYFCASSEDRGPGQPQHFGDGTRLSIL.

The chain links TRBV4-1 to TRBJ2-7; D gene uncertain. Trimming took 0 bases from V and 7 from J, leaving 16 bases between them. CDR1 is MGHRA, CDR2 YSYEKL, per germline. The CDR3 covers 15 residues. CDR3 sequence reads: CASSQDHNWASEQYF. DNA for the CDR3: TGCGCCAGCAGCCAAGACCATAATTGGGCTTCAGAGCAGTACTTC.

The rearrangement joins TRBV7-9 to TRBJ2-5, with D possibly TRBD2 on 5 matching bases. CDR3 length equals 15 residues. Trimming cost V 0 bases and J 9 bases, with 17 bases left between them. Per the germline V gene, CDR1 is SEHNR and CDR2 is FQNEAQ (reference sequence). CDR3 loop: CASSLATYRGRAQYF. Here the CDR3 DNA reads TGTGCCAGCAGCTTAGCGACCTACCGGGGTAGGGCCCAGTACTTC.

V gene TRBV19 combines with J gene TRBJ2-1; 8 bases are a match to TRBD1. The germline V gene has CDR1 LNHDA and CDR2 SQIVND (reference sequence). The CDR3 has 15 amino acids. The junction had 3 bases not matched to a gene; V was cut back by 4 bases and J by 1 base. The CDR3 DNA reads TGTGCCAGTAGTACGGACAGGGTATCCTACAATGAGCAGTTCTTC. It yields the protein CASSTDRVSYNEQFF.

A word on this clone: At the DNA level, this CDR3 is encoded by other sequences in the same sample as well. The V gene is TRBV29-1, the J gene TRBJ2-5; the D gene is possibly TRBD1 (5 bases). The CDR3 has 13 residues. Germline CDR1 is SQVTM and CDR2 is ANQGSEA. V shed 3 bases and J shed 5 bases, with 13 bases lying between them. The CDR3 region has the DNA TGCAGCGTTGAGCAGGGTGCCGGGGAGACCCAGTACTTC. Its protein product is CSVEQGAGETQYF. Filled out from reference TRBV29-1 and TRBJ2-5, the complete variable domain reads SAVISQKPSRDICQRGTSLTIQCQVDSQVTMMFWYRQQPGQSLTLIATANQGSEATYESGFVIDKFPISRPNLTFSTLTVSNMSPEDSSIYLCSVEQGAGETQYFGPGTRLLVL.

This clone occurred once. CDR3 residues: CASSLGTASYSPLHF. DNA for the CDR3: TGTGCCAGCAGCCTAGGGACAGCTTCGTATTCACCCCTCCACTTT. J is TRBJ1-6 and V is TRBV5-8; 7 nucleotides align to TRBD1. V lost 4 bases, J lost 8 bases, and 9 bases stayed unmatched. The CDR3 consists of 15 residues. Germline CDR1 SGHTS, CDR2 YDEGEE.

This chain joins TRBV27 and TRBJ2-1, with 8 positions matching TRBD1. The CDR3 is 15 residues long. CDR1 and CDR2 (germline): MNHEY, SMNVEV (reference sequence). The junction had 7 bases not matched to a gene; V was cut back by 5 bases and J by 4 bases. The CDR3, as DNA: TGTGCCAGCAGTCTTGGGACAGGCACTTACAATGAGCAGTTCTTC. Encoded protein: CASSLGTGTYNEQFF.

J is TRBJ2-7 and V is TRBV27, with TRBD1 identical over 11 bases. Germline-derived CDR1 and CDR2 are MNHEY and SMNVEV (reference sequence). V was clipped by 4 bases and J by 0 bases; unmatched bases: 2. CDR3 length equals 15 residues. CDR3 DNA sequence: TGTGCCAGCAGTTGGGGACAGGGGGTCTCCTACGAGCAGTACTTC. Translated: CASSWGQGVSYEQYF.

The chain couples TRBV5-8 to TRBJ2-3, with a tentative D call TRBD1 (5 bases). The V gene's germline CDR1 is SGHTS and CDR2 YDEGEE. V lost 0 bases and J lost 0, with 5 bases in between. The CDR3 sequence is 14 residues long. The CDR3: CASSLGQSTDTQYF. Written as DNA, the CDR3 is TGTGCCAGCAGCTTGGGACAGAGCACAGATACGCAGTATTTT.